One and the same sample provided the 10 T cell receptor beta chains below, sequenced in a study of OX40 agonist ivuxolimab in advanced cancers. The assay was immunoSEQ multiplex PCR, and TCRdb's table has in-frame clones only and misses some. The sample has 20,000 to 25,000 clones, roughly 80% seen once. The starting material was CD4+ or CD8+ T cells sorted from blood, obtained in a trial of the OX40 agonist ivuxolimab. These receptors were collected from an adult with an advanced solid tumor such as melanoma, head and neck, liver or kidney cancer.

The genes are TRBV4-1 and TRBJ2-1, with D possibly TRBD2 on 5 matching bases. CDR1 is MGHRA, CDR2 YSYEKL, per germline. The CDR3 extends over 16 amino acids. Trimming shortened V by 1 base and J by 4 bases, and 14 bases separated the two germline ends. In DNA form, the CDR3 reads TGCGCCAGCAGCCAAGTAATAGGGCGGGCATACAATGAGCAGTTCTTC. Translating it yields CASSQVIGRAYNEQFF.

V is TRBV5-1 and J is TRBJ2-2; 7 bases line up with TRBD2. The CDR3 runs to 18 residues. Trimming at V came to 3 bases and at J to 4 bases, leaving 15 bases not matched to a gene. Germline V gene data show CDR1 as SGHRS and CDR2 as YFSETQ. The CDR3 nucleotides read TGCGCCAGCAGCTCATCCGGGACTACAGTGCGCAGCACCGGGGAGCTGTTTTTT. It yields the protein CASSSSGTTVRSTGELFF.

The rearrangement uses TRBV2 and TRBJ1-2, with TRBD1 identical over 9 bases. CDR1 is SNHLY and CDR2 is FYNNEI in the germline V gene. The J segment lost 8 bases and the V segment lost 4 bases, leaving 8 bases of the junction unmatched. This CDR3 comprises 14 residues. CDR3 coding DNA: TGTGCCAGCAGTGTAGAACAGGGGGCGCGAGGCTACACCTTC. Translation gives CASSVEQGARGYTF.

This chain uses TRBV6-1 with TRBJ1-1; D unclear. Germline V CDR1 and CDR2: MNHNS, SASEGT. The CDR3 is made up of 11 amino acids. Trimming removed 10 bases from V and 0 bases from J, with 6 bases in between. CDR3 protein: CATRMNTEAFF. DNA of the CDR3: TGTGCCACCCGAATGAACACTGAAGCTTTCTTT.

The chain joins TRBV25-1 to TRBJ1-6; the D gene is possibly TRBD1 (5 bases). The CDR3 is 14 amino acids. Germline assignment: CDR1 MGHDK and CDR2 SYGVNS. The V end lost 6 bases, the J end lost 8 bases, and 14 bases lay between the germline ends. As DNA, the CDR3 is TGTGCCAGCAGACAGTATCTGACAGATTCACCCCTCCACTTT. The encoded protein is CASRQYLTDSPLHF.

The rearrangement joins TRBV5-4 to TRBJ1-2, with TRBD1 as a possible D gene (5 bases). This CDR3 comprises 14 residues. The V end was cut by 5 bases, the J end by 4 bases, with 15 bases between. Germline V gene data show CDR1 as SGHNT and CDR2 as YYREEE (reference sequence). The CDR3 bases are TGTGCCAGCAGTTATTTGGGTACAGGCTATGGCTACACCTTC. It encodes CASSYLGTGYGYTF.

The genes are TRBV6-6 and TRBJ2-7; tentative D call: TRBD1 (6 bases). Germline V gene data show CDR1 as MNHNY and CDR2 as SVGAGI (reference sequence). This CDR3 spans 13 amino acids. The V gene lost 6 bases and the J gene lost 4 bases, with 13 bases spanning the gap. CDR3: CASSLLTGYEQYF. CDR3 DNA sequence: TGTGCCAGCAGCTTACTCACAGGGTACGAGCAGTACTTC.

The J gene is TRBJ2-1, the V gene TRBV5-6; TRBD2 matches at 15 bases. CDR1 is SGHDT, CDR2 YYEEEE, per germline. This CDR3 has 16 amino acids. With 4 bases clipped from V and 4 bases from J, the junction kept 3 bases outside the gene matches. DNA for the CDR3: TGTGCCAGCAGCCCAGGACTAGCGGGGGGGTACAATGAGCAGTTCTTC. Residues: CASSPGLAGGYNEQFF.

For this clone: Germline is not matched at one junction end, which may reflect a read error. J is TRBJ1-1 and V is TRBV5-1; 8 bases agree with TRBD1. CDR1 and CDR2 from the germline V gene are SGHRS and YFSETQ. The length of the CDR3 is 17 residues. The CDR3, as DNA: TGCGCCAGCAGCTTGGCACAGGGGGTTTGGATGAACACTGAAGCTTCCTTT. Protein: CASSLAQGVWMNTEASF.

This sequence joins TRBV10-1 and TRBJ1-1; possible D gene TRBD1, 5 bases. This CDR3 spans 15 amino acids. Trimming pared 0 bases from V and 7 bases from J, leaving 15 bases between. The germline CDR1 and CDR2 sequences are WNHNN and SYGVQD (reference sequence). The CDR3 loop is CASSESGRTLYEAFF. Here the CDR3 DNA reads TGCGCCAGCAGTGAGTCAGGGAGGACACTTTATGAAGCTTTCTTT.